This T cell receptor beta chain was documented in a study of shared clonotypes between healthy human individuals. Notes on the study in general: Among the subsets, naive ones generally showed larger estimated richness than memory ones.

Remarks on this clone: The antigen is undetermined.

As defined, naive CD8 cells were CD45RO-negative and positively selected for CCR7, with terminally differentiated effector memory CD45RA+ cells excluded. Germline V gene sequence: CDR1 MNHEY, CDR2 SMNVEV (reference sequence). V gave up 1 base and J gave up 0 bases; unmatched junction bases: 5. The CDR3 totals 16 residues. The material for each subset, its genomic DNA, was split evenly across several immunoSEQ plates. Libraries were prepared by immunoSEQ multiplex PCR; TCRdb keeps only in-frame clonotypes and omits some of them. This table has some 2,100,000 clones, about 93% appearing once. The chain uses TRBV27 and TRBJ1-1, with 7 bases lining up with TRBD1. What was sequenced was naive CD8+ T cells from PBMCs. The sequence came from a man aged 18 to 29 in good health. Some clones in this sample may be carry-over from other donors' samples. As DNA, the CDR3 is TGTGCCAGCAGTTTATTGGTGGGGACAGTGAACACTGAAGCTTTCTTT. It specifies CASSLLVGTVNTEAFF.